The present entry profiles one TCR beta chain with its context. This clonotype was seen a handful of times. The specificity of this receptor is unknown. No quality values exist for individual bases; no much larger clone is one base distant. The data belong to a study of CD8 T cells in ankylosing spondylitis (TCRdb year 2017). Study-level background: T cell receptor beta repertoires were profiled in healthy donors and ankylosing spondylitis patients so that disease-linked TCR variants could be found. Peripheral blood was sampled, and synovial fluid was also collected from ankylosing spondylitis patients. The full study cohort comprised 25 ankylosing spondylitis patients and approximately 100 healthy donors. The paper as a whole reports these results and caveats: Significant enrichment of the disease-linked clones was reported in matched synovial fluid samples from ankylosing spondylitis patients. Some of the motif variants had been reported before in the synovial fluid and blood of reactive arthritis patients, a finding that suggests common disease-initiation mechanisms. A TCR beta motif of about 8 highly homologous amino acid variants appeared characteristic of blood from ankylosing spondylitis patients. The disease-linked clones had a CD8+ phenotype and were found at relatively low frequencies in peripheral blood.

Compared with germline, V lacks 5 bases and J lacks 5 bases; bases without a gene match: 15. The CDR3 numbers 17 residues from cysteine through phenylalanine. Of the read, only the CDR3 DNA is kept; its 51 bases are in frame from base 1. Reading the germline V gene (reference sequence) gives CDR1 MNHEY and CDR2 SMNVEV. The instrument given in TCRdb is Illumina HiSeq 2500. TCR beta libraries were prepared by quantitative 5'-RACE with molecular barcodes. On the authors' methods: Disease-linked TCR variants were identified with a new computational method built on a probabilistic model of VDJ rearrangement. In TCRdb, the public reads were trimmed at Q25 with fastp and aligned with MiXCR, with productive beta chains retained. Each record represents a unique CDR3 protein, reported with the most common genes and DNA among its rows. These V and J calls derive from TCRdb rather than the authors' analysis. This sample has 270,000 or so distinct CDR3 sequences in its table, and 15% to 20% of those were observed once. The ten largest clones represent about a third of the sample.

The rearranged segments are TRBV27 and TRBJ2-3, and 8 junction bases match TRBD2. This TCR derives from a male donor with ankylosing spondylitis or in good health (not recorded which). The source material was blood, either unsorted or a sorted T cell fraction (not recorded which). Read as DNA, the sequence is TGTGCCAGCAGTCCACTTTGGGCTAGCGGGCCGCTAGATACGCAGTATTTT. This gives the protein CASSPLWASGPLDTQYF.